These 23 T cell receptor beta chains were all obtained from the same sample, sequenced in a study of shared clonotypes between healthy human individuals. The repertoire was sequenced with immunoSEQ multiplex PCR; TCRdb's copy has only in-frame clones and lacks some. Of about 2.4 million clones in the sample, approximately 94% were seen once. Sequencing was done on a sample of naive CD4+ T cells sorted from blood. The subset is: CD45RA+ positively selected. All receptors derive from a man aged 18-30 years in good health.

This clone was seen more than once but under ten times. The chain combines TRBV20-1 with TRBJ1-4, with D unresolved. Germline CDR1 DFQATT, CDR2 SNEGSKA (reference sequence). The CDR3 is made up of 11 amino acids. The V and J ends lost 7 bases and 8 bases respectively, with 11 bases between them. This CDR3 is CSGTAKEKLFF. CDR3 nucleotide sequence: TGCAGTGGTACGGCGAAAGAAAAACTGTTTTTT.

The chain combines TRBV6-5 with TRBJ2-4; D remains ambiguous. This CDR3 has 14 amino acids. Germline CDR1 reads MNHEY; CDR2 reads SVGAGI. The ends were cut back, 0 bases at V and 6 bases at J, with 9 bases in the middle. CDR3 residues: CASSYSKQRNIQYF. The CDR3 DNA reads TGTGCCAGCAGTTACTCGAAGCAGAGAAACATTCAGTACTTC.

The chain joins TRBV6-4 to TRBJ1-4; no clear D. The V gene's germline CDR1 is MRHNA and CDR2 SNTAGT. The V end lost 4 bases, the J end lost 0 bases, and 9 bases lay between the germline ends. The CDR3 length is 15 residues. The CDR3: CASSAQFATNEKLFF. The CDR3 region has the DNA TGTGCCAGCAGTGCCCAATTTGCAACTAATGAAAAACTGTTTTTT.

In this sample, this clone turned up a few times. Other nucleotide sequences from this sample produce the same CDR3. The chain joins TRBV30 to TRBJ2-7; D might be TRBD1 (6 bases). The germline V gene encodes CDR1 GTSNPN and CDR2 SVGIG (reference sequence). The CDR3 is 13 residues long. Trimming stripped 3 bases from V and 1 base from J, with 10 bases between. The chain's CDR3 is CAWSRGASYEQYF. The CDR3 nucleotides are TGTGCCTGGAGCAGGGGCGCATCCTACGAGCAGTACTTC. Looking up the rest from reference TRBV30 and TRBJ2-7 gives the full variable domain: SQTIHQWPATLVQPVGSPLSLECTVEGTSNPNLYWYRQAAGRGLQLLFYSVGIGQISSEVPQNLSASRPQDRQFILSSKKLLLSDSGFYLCAWSRGASYEQYFGPGTRLTVT.

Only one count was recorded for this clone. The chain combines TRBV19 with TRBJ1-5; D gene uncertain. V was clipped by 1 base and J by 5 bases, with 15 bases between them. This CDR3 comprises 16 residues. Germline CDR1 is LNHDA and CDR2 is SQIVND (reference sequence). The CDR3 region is CASSIVKGAYYQPQHF. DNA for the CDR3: TGTGCCAGTAGTATAGTCAAGGGAGCTTACTATCAGCCCCAGCATTTT.

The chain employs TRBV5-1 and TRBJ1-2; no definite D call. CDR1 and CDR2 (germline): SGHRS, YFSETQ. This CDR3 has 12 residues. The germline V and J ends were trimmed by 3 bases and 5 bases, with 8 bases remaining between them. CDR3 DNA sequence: TGCGCCAGCAGCTCAGACGAGTATGGCTACACCTTC. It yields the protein CASSSDEYGYTF.

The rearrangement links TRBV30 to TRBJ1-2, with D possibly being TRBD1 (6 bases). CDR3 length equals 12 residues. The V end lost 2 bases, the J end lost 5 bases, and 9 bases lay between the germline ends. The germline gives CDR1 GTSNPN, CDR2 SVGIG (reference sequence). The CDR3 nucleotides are TGTGCCTGGAGTCCTACAGGGTATGGCTACACCTTC. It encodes CAWSPTGYGYTF.

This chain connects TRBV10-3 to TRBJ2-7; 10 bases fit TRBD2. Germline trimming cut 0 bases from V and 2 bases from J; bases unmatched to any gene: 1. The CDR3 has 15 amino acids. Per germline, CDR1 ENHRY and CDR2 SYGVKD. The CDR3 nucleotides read TGTGCCATCAGTGAGTCTACTAGCGGGGCCTACGAGCAGTACTTC. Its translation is CAISESTSGAYEQYF.

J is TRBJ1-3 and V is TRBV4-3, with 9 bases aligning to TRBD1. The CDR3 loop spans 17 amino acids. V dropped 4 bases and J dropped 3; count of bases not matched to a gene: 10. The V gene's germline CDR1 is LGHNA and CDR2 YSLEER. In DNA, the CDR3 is TGCGCCAGCAGCCTGGTCCCGGGACAGGGTTTTGGAAACACCATATATTTT. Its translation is CASSLVPGQGFGNTIYF.

The chain's CDR3 is CASSSSGPSLSTDTQYF. The CDR3 DNA is TGCGCCAGCAGCTCTAGCGGGCCGAGCCTAAGCACAGATACGCAGTATTTT. V usage is TRBV5-1 and J usage is TRBJ2-3; 8 nucleotides align to TRBD2. Trimming cost V 3 bases and J 0 bases; bases outside gene matches: 9. The CDR3 consists of 17 residues. The germline gives CDR1 SGHRS, CDR2 YFSETQ.

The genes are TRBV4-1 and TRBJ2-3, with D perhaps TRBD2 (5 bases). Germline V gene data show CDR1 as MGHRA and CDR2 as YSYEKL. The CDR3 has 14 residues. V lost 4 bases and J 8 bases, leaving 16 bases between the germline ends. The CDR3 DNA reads TGCGCCAGCAGCCCCCCGGGATCCCGGGGTACGCAGTATTTT. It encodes CASSPPGSRGTQYF.

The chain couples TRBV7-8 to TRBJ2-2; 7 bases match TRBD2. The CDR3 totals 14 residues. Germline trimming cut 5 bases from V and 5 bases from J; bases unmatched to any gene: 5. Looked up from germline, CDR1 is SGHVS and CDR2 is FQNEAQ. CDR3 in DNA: TGTGCCAGCAGCCCGGGACTACCAACCGGGGAGCTGTTTTTT. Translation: CASSPGLPTGELFF.

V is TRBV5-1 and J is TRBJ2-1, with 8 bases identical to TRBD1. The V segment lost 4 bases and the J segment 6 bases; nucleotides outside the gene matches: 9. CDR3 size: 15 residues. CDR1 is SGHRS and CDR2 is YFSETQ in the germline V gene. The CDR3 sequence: CASSSEQGVSNEQFF. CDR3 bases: TGCGCCAGCAGCAGCGAACAGGGGGTCTCCAATGAGCAGTTCTTC.

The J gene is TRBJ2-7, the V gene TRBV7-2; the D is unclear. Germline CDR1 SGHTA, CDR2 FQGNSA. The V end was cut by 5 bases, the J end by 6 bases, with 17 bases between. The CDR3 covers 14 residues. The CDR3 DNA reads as TGTGCCAGCAGCCCGCTCGTCGGCTCTGGCGAGCAGTACTTC. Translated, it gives CASSPLVGSGEQYF.

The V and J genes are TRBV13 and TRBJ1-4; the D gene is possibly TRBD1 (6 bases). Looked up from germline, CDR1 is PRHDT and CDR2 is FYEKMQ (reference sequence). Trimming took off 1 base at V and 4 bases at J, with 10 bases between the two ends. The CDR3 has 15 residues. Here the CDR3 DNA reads TGTGCCAGCAGCTTAGTTGTAGGGGGTAATGAAAAACTGTTTTTT. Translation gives CASSLVVGGNEKLFF.

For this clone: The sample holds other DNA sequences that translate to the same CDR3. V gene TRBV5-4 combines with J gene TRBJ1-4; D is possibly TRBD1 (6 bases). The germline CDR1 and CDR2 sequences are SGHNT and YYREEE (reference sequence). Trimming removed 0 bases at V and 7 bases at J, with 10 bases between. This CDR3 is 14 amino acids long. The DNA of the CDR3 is TGTGCCAGCAGCTTGGACAGGGTCAGTGAAAAACTGTTTTTT. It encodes CASSLDRVSEKLFF.

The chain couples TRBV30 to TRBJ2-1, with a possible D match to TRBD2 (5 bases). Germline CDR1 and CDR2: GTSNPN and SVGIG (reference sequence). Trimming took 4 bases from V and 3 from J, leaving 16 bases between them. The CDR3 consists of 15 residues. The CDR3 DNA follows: TGTGCCTGGACAACGCGGCGAGGGATCTACAATGAGCAGTTCTTC. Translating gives CAWTTRRGIYNEQFF.

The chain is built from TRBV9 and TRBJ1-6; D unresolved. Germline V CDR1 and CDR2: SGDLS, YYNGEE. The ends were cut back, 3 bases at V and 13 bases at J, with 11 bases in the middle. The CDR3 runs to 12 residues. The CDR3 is CASSGGSHPLHF. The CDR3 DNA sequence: TGTGCCAGCAGCGGCGGGTCCCATCCCCTCCACTTT. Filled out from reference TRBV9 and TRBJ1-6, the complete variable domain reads DSGVTQTPKHLITATGQRVTLRCSPRSGDLSVYWYQQSLDQGLQFLIQYYNGEERAKGNILERFSAQQFPDLHSELNLSSLELGDSALYFCASSGGSHPLHFGNGTRLTVT.

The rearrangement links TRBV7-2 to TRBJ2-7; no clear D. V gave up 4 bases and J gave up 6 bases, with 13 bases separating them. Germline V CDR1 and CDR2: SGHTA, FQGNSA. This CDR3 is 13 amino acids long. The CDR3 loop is CASSSRSWGEQYF. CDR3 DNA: TGTGCCAGCAGCTCCCGGTCGTGGGGCGAGCAGTACTTC.

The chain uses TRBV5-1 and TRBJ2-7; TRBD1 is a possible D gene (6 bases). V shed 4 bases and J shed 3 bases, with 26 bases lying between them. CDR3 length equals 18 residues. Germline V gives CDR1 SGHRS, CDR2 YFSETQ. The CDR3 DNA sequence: TGCGCCAGCAGCCGATTGGCCTACGTCACAGGGACAAACTACGAGCAGTACTTC. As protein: CASSRLAYVTGTNYEQYF.

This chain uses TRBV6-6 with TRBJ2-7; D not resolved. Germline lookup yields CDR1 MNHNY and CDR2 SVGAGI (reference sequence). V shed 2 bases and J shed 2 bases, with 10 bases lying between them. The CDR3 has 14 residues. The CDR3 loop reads CASSYATATYEQYF. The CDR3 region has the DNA TGTGCCAGCAGTTACGCCACGGCTACCTACGAGCAGTACTTC.

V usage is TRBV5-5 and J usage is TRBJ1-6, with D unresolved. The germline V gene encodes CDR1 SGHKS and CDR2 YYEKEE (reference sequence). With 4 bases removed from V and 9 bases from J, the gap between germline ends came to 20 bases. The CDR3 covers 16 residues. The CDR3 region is CASSKGPRERVSPLHF. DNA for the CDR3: TGTGCCAGCAGCAAAGGACCGCGGGAACGAGTTTCACCCCTCCACTTT.

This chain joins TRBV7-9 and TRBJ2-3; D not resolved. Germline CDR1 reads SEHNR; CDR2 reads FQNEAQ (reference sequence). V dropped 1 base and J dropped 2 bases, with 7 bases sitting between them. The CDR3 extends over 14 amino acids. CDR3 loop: CASSLDSFTDTQYF. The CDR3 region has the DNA TGTGCCAGCAGCTTAGATTCTTTCACAGATACGCAGTATTTT.